This record looks at one T cell receptor (beta chain) sequence and its context. This sample is part of a study of blood T cell repertoires in COVID-19. Study information: The United States, Italy and Spain supplied acute and convalescent COVID-19 samples.

V lost 6 bases and J lost 4, with 13 bases in between. Germline V lookup: CDR1 MNHEY, CDR2 SMNVEV (reference sequence). The CDR3 is made up of 14 amino acids. Per the original methods: By means of reference gene primer amplification, nucleated cell counts were estimated. The protocol was immunoSEQ multiplex PCR, while the TCRdb copy is restricted to in-frame clones and leaves out a portion. The V and J calls and clone size are taken from that table; D and trimming were inferred from the DNA. In the table there are approximately 210,000 clones, 70% to 90% of which are singletons. Sequenced: peripheral blood. This chain joins TRBV27 and TRBJ1-3; a possible D gene is TRBD1 (6 bases). The clonotype comes from a man aged 50 to 59 with COVID-19, enrolled during active disease. The CDR3 reads CASSAEGGGNTIYF. CDR3 coding DNA: TGTGCCAGCAGCGCAGAAGGGGGAGGAAACACCATATATTTT.